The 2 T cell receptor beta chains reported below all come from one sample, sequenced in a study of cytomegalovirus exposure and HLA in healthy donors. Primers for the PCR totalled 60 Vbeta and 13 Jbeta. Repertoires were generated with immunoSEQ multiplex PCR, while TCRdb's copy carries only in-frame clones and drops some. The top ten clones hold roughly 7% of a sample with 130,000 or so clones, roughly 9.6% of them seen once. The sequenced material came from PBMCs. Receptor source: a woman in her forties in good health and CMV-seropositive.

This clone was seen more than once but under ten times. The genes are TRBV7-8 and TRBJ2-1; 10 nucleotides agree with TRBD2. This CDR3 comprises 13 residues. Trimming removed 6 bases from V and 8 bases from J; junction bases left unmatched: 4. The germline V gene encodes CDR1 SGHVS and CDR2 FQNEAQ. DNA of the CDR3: TGTGCCAGCAGAGCTGGGACTAGCGATGAGCAGTTCTTC. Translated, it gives CASRAGTSDEQFF. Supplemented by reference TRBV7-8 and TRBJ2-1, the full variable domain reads GAGVSQSPRYKVAKRGQDVALRCDPISGHVSLFWYQQALGQGPEFLTYFQNEAQLDKSGLPSDRFFAERPEGSVSTLKIQRTQQEDSAVYLCASRAGTSDEQFFGPGTRLTVL.

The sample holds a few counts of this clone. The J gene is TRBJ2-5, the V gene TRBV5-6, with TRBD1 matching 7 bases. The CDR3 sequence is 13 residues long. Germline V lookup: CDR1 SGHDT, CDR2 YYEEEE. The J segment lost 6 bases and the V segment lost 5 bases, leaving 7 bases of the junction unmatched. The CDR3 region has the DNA TGTGCCAGCAGACTACAGGGGCCACAGACCCAGTACTTC. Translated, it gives CASRLQGPQTQYF.